Presented here are 4 T cell receptor beta chains from one specimen sequenced in a study of shared clonotypes between healthy human individuals. The method was immunoSEQ multiplex PCR; TCRdb's version includes in-frame clones alone and lacks a portion of them. The table records about 2,200,000 clones, around 93% of them present only once. CD45RO negativity and positive selection for CCR7 defined naive CD8 cells, a population that excluded terminally differentiated effector memory CD45RA+ cells. The sequencing sample was made of naive CD8+ T cells from PBMCs. These receptors originate from a man between 18 and 35 years old in good health. Some clones in this sample may be carry-over from other donors' samples.

This clone has only a few counts. CDR3 sequence reads: CASSFLGPNTEAFF. DNA for the CDR3: TGTGCCAGCAGCTTTCTCGGGCCGAACACTGAAGCTTTCTTT. V and J are TRBV11-2 and TRBJ1-1; D is ambiguous. Germline-derived CDR1 and CDR2 are SGHAT and FQNNGV. This CDR3 is 14 amino acids long. V was pared by 3 bases and J by 1 base, with 9 bases between.

This rearrangement joins TRBV15 to TRBJ1-3; D uncertain. Germline V CDR1 and CDR2: LNHNV, YYDKDF (reference sequence). V lost 0 bases and J lost 0, with 9 bases in between. The CDR3 is made up of 16 amino acids. The chain's CDR3 is CATSRDEVDSGNTIYF. The CDR3 DNA follows: TGTGCCACCAGCAGAGACGAGGTGGACTCTGGAAACACCATATATTTT.

This clone was seen a few times. The chain joins TRBV29-1 to TRBJ1-2; 8 nucleotides match TRBD1. This CDR3 region has 15 residues. The V gene's germline CDR1 is SQVTM and CDR2 ANQGSEA. V dropped 6 bases and J dropped 8; count of bases not matched to a gene: 17. The CDR3 region has the DNA TGCAGCGTCGTAGATACCGCCGGGACAGGCTTCGGCTACACCTTC. It encodes CSVVDTAGTGFGYTF.

The chain combines TRBV29-1 with TRBJ1-2, with D perhaps TRBD1 (6 bases). The CDR3 extends over 12 amino acids. V was pared by 3 bases and J by 7 bases, with 12 bases between. The V gene's germline CDR1 is SQVTM and CDR2 ANQGSEA. The CDR3 DNA reads TGCAGCGTTGATGCGGGGGCGAGTGGCTACACCTTC. Translation gives CSVDAGASGYTF.